The entry below gives a single T cell receptor (beta chain) sequence along with its context. This clone was detected only a few times. The antigen it recognizes is unknown. Per-nucleotide qualities are absent, and no much larger clonotype sits a single base away. This specimen comes from a study of cytomegalovirus exposure and HLA in healthy donors (dated by TCRdb to 2017 to 2019). Looking at the study overall: An earlier analysis of approximately 640 of the donors reported 250 to 300 Gb of sequence data and 117 million unique TCR beta sequences from about 180 million T cells. An early release covering 550 to 650 HLA-typed donors comprised about 300 gigabases of sequencing data and 85 million to 100 million unique TCR sequences. The genetic ancestry cluster associated with self-reported Caucasian donors included around 76% of the roughly 380 genotyped donors. The study aimed to test whether signatures of past pathogen exposure could be identified by cataloging public T cell receptors. Using immunosequencing, the study profiled T cell repertoires from 640 or so subjects and related those repertoires to cytomegalovirus serostatus. Besides the first cohort of 666 subjects, a separate validation cohort made up of over 95 different subjects was used. High-throughput TCR immunosequencing, statistical association of individual TCRs with disease status, and machine learning were combined to predict cytomegalovirus infection status. A later analysis re-examined previously published TCR beta repertoires from over 500 donors and added high-resolution HLA genotyping to investigate patterns of TCR occurrence. In the later analysis, no new phenotypic data were used to find candidate immune exposures; instead, reliance was placed on TCR beta sequences and their occurrence across donors. An earlier analysis of several hundred of the donors applied high-throughput TCR beta sequencing to assess whether each TCR beta V gene segment acted as functional or pseudogenic. Alongside the repertoire data, information on donor age, sex, ethnicity and CMV serostatus was compiled. A later genetic analysis took genome-wide SNP genotypes for 398 of the 666 donors and used that subset as a discovery cohort. Every discovery cohort repertoire had been produced on one sequencing platform. HLA typing covered class I and class II loci at four-digit resolution. The number of typed donors differed by locus: about 620-640 for A, B, C, DRB1 and DQB1; 522 for DQA1; 600 to 610 for DPA1; and roughly 450 for DPB1. Roughly 5 DR-DQ haplotypes were handled as single units for association and clustering, since linkage in the cohort was strong. Across roughly 420 genotyped donors of the cohort, an average of about 240,000 unique TCR beta nucleotide sequences per donor were sequenced, and roughly 18% of those sequences were non-productive.

The cohort consisted of approximately 690 healthy bone marrow donors. All cohort members were sampled while nominally healthy, although unrecorded immune exposures were likely present. The donor was CMV seronegative and belonged to the group of 320 or so seronegative cohort members. A peripheral blood sample was provided by each donor, and peripheral blood mononuclear cells were used for TCR beta sequencing. Genomic DNA was extracted from the blood cell samples with the Qiagen DNeasy Blood Extraction Kit. Library method: the immunoSEQ multiplex PCR assay. For the multiplex PCR, a mixture combining 60 forward primers for TCR Vbeta segments and 13 reverse primers for TCR Jbeta segments was used. The CDR3 region of rearranged TCR beta genes was amplified from genomic DNA with a multiplex PCR assay. The Illumina HiSeq System was used to sequence the amplified TCR beta libraries as 87-base-pair reads. The authors' pipeline ran thus. A later analysis tallied tens of millions of unique TCR beta chains across the approximately 670 repertoires, and some 10 million of those chains were shared by two or more donors. A nearest-neighbor algorithm error-corrected the raw reads and collapsed the reads into unique sequences, merging closely related sequences to remove PCR and sequencing errors. Alignment of CDR3 sequences to IMGT reference sequences was used to assign V, D and J gene segments. Each retained sequence needed at least a six-nucleotide match to both a V gene segment and a J gene segment. A rearrangement counted as productive if the CDR3 had no stop codons and remained in frame with V and J, and every other rearrangement counted as non-productive. Following IMGT convention, CDR3 was defined as the stretch from the second conserved V-encoded cysteine up to the conserved J-encoded phenylalanine. Sequences without an unambiguous match to a single V gene segment were excluded from the earlier analysis of 587 of the donors. An earlier analysis of several hundred of the donors classified V segments as functional when productive rearrangements were above 56.7% and as segregating when the standard deviation between donors was above 5%. A statistical classification framework was built to diagnose cytomegalovirus status from the catalog of TCR beta chain sequences. A later analysis assigned V and J genes by comparing TCR nucleotide sequences with IMGT/GENE-DB human TR gene sequences. A later analysis assigned CDR3 sequences and most-parsimonious VDJ recombination scenarios with the TCRdist pipeline. In a later analysis, each TCR beta chain was defined by its CDR3 amino acid sequence together with its V-gene family, and reads without a unique V-gene family were excluded. A later analysis removed 500 to 600 highly shared, low-generation-probability nucleotide sequences to deal with suspected cross-contamination and a sequencing artifact. A later analysis calculated a clonal expansion index for each public chain from normalized within-repertoire ranks of inferred template counts. Generation probabilities in a later analysis came from a VDJ recombination model fitted to out-of-frame rearrangements, and those results were checked against IGoR. A later analysis scored TCR-TCR, TCR-HLA and TCR-CMV co-occurrence with hypergeometric tests, applying a repertoire-size bias correction to TCR pairs. To estimate false discovery rates, a later analysis permuted the HLA or CMV assignments 20 times. In a later analysis, co-occurring TCRs were grouped using DBSCAN, and TCRdist sequence similarity was added for clustering within HLA-allele-positive subsets. Co-occurrence clustering excluded repertoires with fewer than 30,000 or more than 120,000 public chains, plus five with anomalous nucleotide sharing. TCRdb took this table from immuneACCESS and kept in-frame rearrangements with V and J called. Such tables lack part of the clones; where checked against another copy, unresolved V genes explain under half of the gap, and the rest is unexplained. From that table come the V and J calls and clone size; the DNA was used to work out D and trimming. This sample holds about 64,000 clones; 85% were observed only once. The top ten clonotypes cover around 10% of the sample.

What the authors observed across the whole study: Across donors, most TCR sequences were observed very rarely, whereas some public TCRs were present in many individuals. It was suggested by the authors that the approach could potentially be generalized to other disease states and immunological phenotypes. In a later analysis, around 17,000 TCR beta sequences were associated with specific HLA alleles at a false discovery rate of 0.05. The cohort was sequenced for TCR beta chains only, and without alpha or paired-chain data the features that could be detected were limited. A later analysis found that TCR association rates varied across HLA loci, with DRB1 alleles showing the most associated TCRs and HLA-C alleles the fewest. In both the original and validation cohorts, the classifier was reported to diagnose cytomegalovirus status with high specificity and sensitivity. According to a later analysis, most CMV-associated TCR beta chains appeared to be HLA-restricted, and the HLA associations seemed to be driven largely by CMV exposure. Strong co-occurrence of HLA alleles, especially DR and DQ, made assigning TCR associations to individual alleles difficult. Because HLA typing was missing for some donors at each locus, association tests included only the typed subset. An earlier analysis of approximately 600 of the donors showed that most TCR beta V segments appeared in productive rearrangements either about 87% or about 30% of the time, which broadly matched IMGT annotations. In the study, about 150 TCR beta chains were listed as associated with cytomegalovirus. A later analysis reported that several top co-occurrence clusters appeared linked to parvovirus B19, influenza, CMV and Epstein-Barr virus. Because counts were too low, roughly 16 rarely observed V segments, including chromosome 9 orphons, were excluded from the earlier analysis of several hundred of the donors. Because the 87-base-pair reads could not distinguish some IMGT-functional V segments, including TRBV6-2 and TRBV6-3, those segments were excluded. In a later genetic analysis, a missense DCLRE1C variant was associated with V-gene and J-gene trimming of TCR beta chains, and the association was replicated in an independent cohort. Correlated functional status among segregating V segments might be attributable to linkage disequilibrium, but an unknown experimental factor could not be ruled out. A further reported finding was that TCR beta sequences accurately predicted the HLA-A and HLA-B alleles for most subjects in the first cohort. A later analysis found that HLA-associated TCR beta chains were more clonally expanded and had lower generation probabilities than equally common non-associated chains. Presence/absence analyses assumed roughly uniform sequencing depth across donors, an assumption that may not hold. In vitro tests confirmed that a few of the cytomegalovirus-associated TCR beta chains recognize cytomegalovirus antigens. The only immune exposure information available for the cohort was CMV serostatus. A later genetic analysis reported fewer N-insertions in productive TCRs among donors in an Asian-associated ancestry cluster than the roughly 700-donor mean. A cluster of highly shared sequence variants was judged likely to be a technical artifact of the sequencing pipeline.

V is pared back by 7 bases and J by 4 bases, with 10 bases lying between the germline termini. For CDR1 and CDR2, the germline V gene (reference sequence) lists MNHEY and SMNVEV. The CDR3 starts with the cysteine, ends with the phenylalanine, and has 13 residues. Of the read, only the CDR3 DNA is kept; its 39 bases are in frame from base 1. The TCR comes from a female donor in good health and CMV-seronegative. The sample comprised PBMCs. This chain is built from TRBV27 and TRBJ2-2; the D gene is perhaps TRBD2, from 5 matching bases. The CDR3 corresponds to CASMRESTGELFF. The DNA reads TGTGCCAGCATGAGGGAGAGCACCGGGGAGCTGTTTTTT.